The rows below give T cell receptor beta chains drawn from one sample of a study of blood T cell repertoires in COVID-19. TCRdb's copy holds only in-frame clones and misses some; the assay was immunoSEQ multiplex PCR. Among some 190,000 clones, under 90% were seen once, and the ten largest hold approximately 10%. The sample consisted of peripheral blood. These receptors originate from a woman aged 80 or over with active or convalescent COVID-19. Each CDR3 is given with its conserved first and last residue. A D gene is named only where the DNA matches it firmly. A row's size may be missing; if present it is once, few, many or a size class.

cdr3_length	clone_size	v_call	d_call	j_call	cdr3_aa	cdr3_nt
15	-	TRBV15	TRBD1	TRBJ1-1	CATSKGQPMNTEAFF	TGTGCCACCAGCAAGGGACAGCCTATGAACACTGAAGCTTTCTTT
12	-	TRBV3-1/TRBV3-2	-	TRBJ2-7	CASSWGVEEQYF	TGTGCCAGCAGCTGGGGGGTGGAGGAGCAGTACTTC
20	-	TRBV4-2	TRBD2	TRBJ2-3	CASSRRGPTSGPLSTDTQYF	TGTGCCAGCAGCCGAAGAGGCCCGACTAGCGGGCCCTTGAGCACAGATACGCAGTATTTT
11	-	TRBV5-1	-	TRBJ2-5	CASKGGETQYF	TGCGCCAGCAAGGGGGGGGAGACCCAGTACTTC
12	-	TRBV5-4	-	TRBJ1-2	CASSSPGYGYTF	TGTGCCAGCAGCTCGCCGGGCTATGGCTACACCTTC
16	few	TRBV19	TRBD1	TRBJ1-2	CASSIGTGRRTYGYTF	TGTGCCAGTAGTATCGGGACAGGGCGCCGGACCTATGGCTACACCTTC
13	-	TRBV28	-	TRBJ2-5	CASTPGTSETQYF	TGTGCCAGCACTCCCGGGACTTCGGAGACCCAGTACTTC
15	few	TRBV27	TRBD1	TRBJ2-1	CASRAGTGVYNEQFF	TGTGCCAGCAGGGCCGGGACAGGAGTATACAATGAGCAGTTCTTC
16	once	TRBV18	TRBD2	TRBJ2-1	CASSPKAGSSYNEQFF	TGTGCCAGCTCACCAAAAGCGGGAAGCTCCTACAATGAGCAGTTCTTC
14	-	TRBV19	-	TRBJ2-1	CASRAEPSYNEQFF	TGTGCCAGTAGAGCGGAACCCTCCTACAATGAGCAGTTCTTC
19	-	TRBV18	TRBD1	TRBJ2-3	CASSPIPNRGSIGTDTQYF	TGTGCCAGCTCACCTATACCGAACAGGGGCTCCATCGGCACAGATACGCAGTATTTT
16	once	TRBV7-8	TRBD2	TRBJ2-7	CASSLSFSGSSDEQYF	TGTGCCAGCAGCTTAAGTTTTAGCGGGAGCAGTGACGAGCAGTACTTC
15	-	TRBV6-5	TRBD2	TRBJ2-1	CASRNAGGRQNEQFF	TGTGCCAGCAGGAACGCGGGCGGGAGGCAAAATGAGCAGTTCTTC
16	-	TRBV19	-	TRBJ1-5	CASNSIFTGFNQPQHF	TGTGCCAGTAACTCCATCTTTACAGGGTTCAATCAGCCCCAGCATTTT
16	-	TRBV11-2	TRBD1	TRBJ1-6	CASSFSGTGDNSPLHF	TGTGCCAGCAGCTTCTCCGGGACAGGGGATAATTCACCCCTCCACTTT
13	-	TRBV18	-	TRBJ1-2	CASSPGGENGYTF	TGTGCCAGCTCACCGGGGGGGGAAAATGGCTACACCTTC
13	-	TRBV4-1	-	TRBJ2-7	CASSQGYIYEQYF	TGCGCCAGCAGCCAAGGTTACATATACGAGCAGTACTTC
17	-	TRBV5-1	TRBD2	TRBJ2-1	CASSLLGLGSPYNEQFF	TGCGCCAGCAGCTTGTTGGGACTAGGCTCGCCCTACAATGAGCAGTTCTTC